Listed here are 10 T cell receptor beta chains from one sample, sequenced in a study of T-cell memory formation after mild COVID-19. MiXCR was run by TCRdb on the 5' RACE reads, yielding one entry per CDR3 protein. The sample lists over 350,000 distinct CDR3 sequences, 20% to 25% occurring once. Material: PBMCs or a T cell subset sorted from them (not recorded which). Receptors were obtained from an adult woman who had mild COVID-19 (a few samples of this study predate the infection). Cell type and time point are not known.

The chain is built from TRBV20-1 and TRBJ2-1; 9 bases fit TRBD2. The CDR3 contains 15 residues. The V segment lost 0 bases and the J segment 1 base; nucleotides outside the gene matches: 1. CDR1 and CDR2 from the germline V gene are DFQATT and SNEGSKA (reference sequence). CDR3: CSARESGGSYNEQFF. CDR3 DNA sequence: TGCAGTGCTAGAGAAAGCGGGGGGTCCTACAATGAGCAGTTCTTC.

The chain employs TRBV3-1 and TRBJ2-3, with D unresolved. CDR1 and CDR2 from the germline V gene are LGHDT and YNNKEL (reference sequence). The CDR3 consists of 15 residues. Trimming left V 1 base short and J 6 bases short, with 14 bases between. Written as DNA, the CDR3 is TGTGCCAGCAGCCAAGGACCAGCTACCGTTGATACGCAGTATTTT. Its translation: CASSQGPATVDTQYF.

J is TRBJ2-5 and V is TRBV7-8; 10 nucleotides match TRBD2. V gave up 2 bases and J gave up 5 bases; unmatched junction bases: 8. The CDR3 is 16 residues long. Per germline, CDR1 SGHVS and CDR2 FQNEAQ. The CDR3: CASSLWERGGLETQYF. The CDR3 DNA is TGTGCCAGCAGCTTATGGGAGCGGGGGGGCCTGGAGACCCAGTACTTC.

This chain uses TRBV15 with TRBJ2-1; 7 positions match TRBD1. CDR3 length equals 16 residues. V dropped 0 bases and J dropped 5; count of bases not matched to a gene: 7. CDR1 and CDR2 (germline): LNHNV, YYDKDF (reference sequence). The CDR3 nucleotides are TGTGCCACCAGCAGAGATCGCAGGGGGTTAAACAATGAGCAGTTCTTC. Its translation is CATSRDRRGLNNEQFF.

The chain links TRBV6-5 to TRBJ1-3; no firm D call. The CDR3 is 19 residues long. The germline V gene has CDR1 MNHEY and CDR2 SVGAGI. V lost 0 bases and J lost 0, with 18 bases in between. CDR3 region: CASSYSTSLPYLSGNTIYF. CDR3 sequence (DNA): TGTGCCAGCAGTTACTCGACTAGCCTCCCCTACCTCTCTGGAAACACCATATATTTT.

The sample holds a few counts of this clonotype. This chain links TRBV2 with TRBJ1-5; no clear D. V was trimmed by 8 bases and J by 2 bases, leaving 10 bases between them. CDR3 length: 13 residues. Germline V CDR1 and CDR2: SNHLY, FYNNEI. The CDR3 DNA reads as TGTGCCAGCGGAAGAGATGGCAATCAGCCCCAGCATTTT. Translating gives CASGRDGNQPQHF.

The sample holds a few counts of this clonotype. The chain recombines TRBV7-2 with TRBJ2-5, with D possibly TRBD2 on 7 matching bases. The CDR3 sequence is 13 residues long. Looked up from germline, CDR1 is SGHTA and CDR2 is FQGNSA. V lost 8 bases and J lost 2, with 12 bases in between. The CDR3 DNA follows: TGTGCCAGCGGGGGGGCGTCGCAAGAGACCCAGTACTTC. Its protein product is CASGGASQETQYF.

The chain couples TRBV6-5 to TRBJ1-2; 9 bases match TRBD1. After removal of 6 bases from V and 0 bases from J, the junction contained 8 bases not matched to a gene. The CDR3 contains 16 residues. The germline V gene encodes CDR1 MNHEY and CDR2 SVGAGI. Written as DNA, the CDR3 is TGTGCCAGCAGCCTCGGGACAGGGCTTACTAACTATGGCTACACCTTC. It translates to CASSLGTGLTNYGYTF.

In DNA, the CDR3 is TGTGCCAGCAGCTTTGAAGGCTACGGATACGAGCAGTACTTC. Amino acid sequence: CASSFEGYGYEQYF. The rearrangement uses TRBV5-6 and TRBJ2-7; D is unresolved. The CDR3 spans 14 residues. Per the germline V gene, CDR1 is SGHDT and CDR2 is YYEEEE. V shed 2 bases and J shed 4 bases, with 13 bases lying between them.

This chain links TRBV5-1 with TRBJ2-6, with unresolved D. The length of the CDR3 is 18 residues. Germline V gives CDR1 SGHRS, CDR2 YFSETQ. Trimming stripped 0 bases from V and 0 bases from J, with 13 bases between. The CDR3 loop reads CASSLEQARSSGANVLTF. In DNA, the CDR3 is TGCGCCAGCAGCTTGGAGCAGGCTAGATCCTCTGGGGCCAACGTCCTGACTTTC.